Listed below are T cell receptor beta chains from one sample, sequenced in a study of T-cell reconstitution after alpha-beta-depleted transplantation in children. Each CDR3 protein gets one entry after TCRdb re-called the PCR reads with MiXCR. The sample lists about 260,000 distinct CDR3 sequences, approximately 10% occurring once. This sample comprised peripheral blood, obtained 180 days after TCRalphabeta/CD19-depleted stem cell transplant. These receptors originate from a male patient between 2 and 10 years old who had a stem cell transplant for chronic granulomatous disease, so the T cells may come from the graft donor. The CDR3 runs from the conserved cysteine through the conserved F or W. The D gene is left open where the match is weak. Size values are once, few and many counts, or a class for expanded clones, and some rows have none.

TRBV18	many	NA	TRBJ2-3	CASSRDSLEDTQYF	TGTGCCAGCTCCCGGGACTCTCTCGAAGATACGCAGTATTTT
TRBV7-9	NA	NA	TRBJ2-1	CASSPPGQPYNEQFF	TGTGCCAGCAGCCCCCCGGGACAACCGTACAATGAGCAGTTCTTC
TRBV18	few	TRBD2	TRBJ2-5	CASSLTSTETQYF	TGTGCCAGCTCCCTGACTAGCACTGAGACCCAGTACTTC
TRBV7-6	few	TRBD1	TRBJ1-2	CASSAQGAGYGYTF	TGTGCCAGCAGCGCTCAGGGGGCGGGCTATGGCTACACCTTC
TRBV28	many	NA	TRBJ1-5	CASSSRGIQPQHF	TGTGCCAGCAGTTCGAGGGGAATTCAGCCCCAGCATTTT
TRBV12-3/TRBV12-4	NA	TRBD2	TRBJ2-5	CDSSLLQGLAGGQETQYF	TGTGACAGCAGTCTCCTCCAGGGCCTAGCGGGAGGGCAAGAGACCCAGTACTTC
TRBV7-2	many	NA	TRBJ1-6	CASSLLDIQYNSPLHF	TGTGCCAGCAGCCTGCTCGACATCCAGTATAATTCACCCCTCCACTTT
TRBV11-2	many	TRBD1	TRBJ1-1	CASSHNRGSEAFF	TGTGCCAGCAGCCACAACAGGGGATCTGAAGCTTTCTTT
TRBV7-2	few	TRBD2	TRBJ2-3	CASILARTSGGLDTQYF	TGTGCCAGCATCCTAGCCCGGACTAGCGGGGGCCTAGATACGCAGTATTTT
TRBV5-1	many	TRBD2	TRBJ2-5	CASSLVSGQETQYF	TGCGCCAGCAGCTTGGTTAGCGGGCAAGAGACCCAGTACTTC
TRBV5-1	many	NA	TRBJ2-1	CASSLGSLGNEQFF	TGCGCCAGCAGCTTGGGGTCCTTGGGCAATGAGCAGTTCTTC
TRBV20-1	many	NA	TRBJ2-7	CSARPDPKEQYF	TGCAGTGCTAGACCTGACCCGAAGGAGCAGTACTTC
TRBV28	many	NA	TRBJ2-1	CASSFTIRELNEQFF	TGTGCCAGCAGTTTTACCATCCGGGAGCTCAATGAGCAGTTCTTC
TRBV7-8	many	NA	TRBJ1-2	CASSLTGWNYGYTF	TGTGCCAGCAGCTTAACAGGGTGGAACTATGGCTACACCTTC
TRBV12-3/TRBV12-4	NA	NA	TRBJ2-3	CASSLQVYTDTQYF	TGTGCCAGCAGTCTACAGGTCTACACAGATACGCAGTATTTT
TRBV19	few	NA	TRBJ1-1	CASSMSGASTEAFF	TGTGCCAGTAGTATGTCAGGGGCTAGCACTGAAGCTTTCTTT
TRBV20-1	many	NA	TRBJ1-3	CSARDGGHLSGNTIYF	TGCAGTGCTAGAGATGGGGGACACCTATCTGGAAACACCATATATTTT
TRBV12-3/TRBV12-4	many	NA	TRBJ2-3	CASSLSTPTDTQYF	TGTGCCAGCAGTTTATCCACTCCCACAGATACGCAGTATTTT
TRBV7-2	many	TRBD1	TRBJ2-6	CASSLKRQGTGANVLTF	TGTGCCAGCAGCCTAAAACGACAGGGAACCGGGGCCAACGTCCTGACTTTC
TRBV19	many	NA	TRBJ1-1	CASSIGRLSTEAFF	TGTGCCAGTAGTATCGGCCGGTTGAGCACTGAAGCTTTCTTT
TRBV6-5	NA	TRBD2	TRBJ2-5	CASSYAAGDLRETQYF	TGTGCCAGCAGTTACGCAGCGGGGGACCTCCGGGAGACCCAGTACTTC
TRBV21-1	many	NA	TRBJ2-3	CASSKAPTSDTQYF	TGTGCCAGCAGCAAAGCCCCGACTAGCGATACGCAGTATTTT
TRBV9	many	NA	TRBJ2-2	CASSVEAGELFF	TGTGCCAGCAGCGTAGAAGCCGGGGAGCTGTTTTTT
TRBV5-1	many	TRBD1	TRBJ2-6	CASSEGTGFSGANVLTF	TGCGCCAGCAGCGAGGGGACAGGGTTCTCTGGGGCCAACGTCCTGACTTTC
TRBV12-3/TRBV12-4	many	NA	TRBJ2-7	CASSLGDKQYF	TGTGCCAGCAGTTTAGGAGACAAGCAGTACTTC
TRBV7-9	many	NA	TRBJ1-2	CASSPTDLSGLHGYTF	TGTGCCAGCAGCCCTACCGACCTTTCAGGGCTCCATGGCTACACCTTC
TRBV15	many	NA	TRBJ2-1	CATSRAPSAGDEQFF	TGTGCCACCAGCAGGGCCCCCTCAGCCGGCGATGAGCAGTTCTTC
TRBV12-3/TRBV12-4	many	TRBD1	TRBJ1-1	CASSLPGQLSRTEAFF	TGTGCCAGCAGTTTGCCGGGACAGTTGAGTCGAACTGAAGCTTTCTTT
TRBV7-8	many	NA	TRBJ2-7	CASSRQSQSEQYF	TGTGCCAGCAGTCGCCAGTCCCAGTCCGAGCAGTACTTC
TRBV5-1	many	NA	TRBJ1-2	CASSNLPLPQEEFNYGYTF	TGCGCCAGCAGTAATCTTCCCTTACCACAGGAGGAATTTAACTATGGCTACACCTTC
TRBV12-3/TRBV12-4	many	TRBD2	TRBJ2-1	CASSLDLGGVQNNEQFF	TGTGCCAGCAGTTTAGACCTTGGGGGGGTCCAAAACAATGAGCAGTTCTTC